The 20 T cell receptor beta chains in this list originate from one sample, sequenced in a study of blood T cell repertoires in COVID-19. Clones were read by immunoSEQ multiplex PCR, and TCRdb kept only the in-frame ones, dropping some. The data show 100,000 or so clones, with about four fifths seen just once and approximately 2% held by the top ten. Sequencing was done on a sample of peripheral blood. The receptor source for this set is a man between 65 and 85 years old with active or convalescent COVID-19.

The chain recombines TRBV12-3 or TRBV12-4 with TRBJ2-3; weak D call: TRBD2 (5 bases). Trimming left V 7 bases short and J 5 bases short, with 10 bases between. The CDR3 has 12 residues. CDR3 loop: CASNYGEDTQYF. As DNA, the CDR3 is TGTGCCAGCAACTACGGGGAAGATACGCAGTATTTT.

This chain links TRBV7-2 with TRBJ2-5; 12 nucleotides align to TRBD2. The CDR3 has 17 residues. J lost 7 bases, V lost 5 bases, and 14 bases had no gene match. Germline-derived CDR1 and CDR2 are SGHTA and FQGNSA. CDR3 DNA sequence: TGTGCCAGCAGCCCCACACGTCTAGCGGGGGGGCTCGGGACCCAGTACTTC. The encoded protein is CASSPTRLAGGLGTQYF.

On this clone: This sample includes further DNA sequences coding for the same CDR3. CDR3: CASSPGLQETQYF. CDR3 nucleotide sequence: TGTGCCAGCTCACCGGGCCTCCAAGAGACCCAGTACTTC. V and J are TRBV18 and TRBJ2-5; no definite D call. This CDR3 is 13 amino acids long. Germline V gives CDR1 KGHSH, CDR2 LQKENI. Trimming removed 3 bases at V and 1 base at J, with 6 bases between. The full variable domain, completed using reference TRBV18 and TRBJ2-5, is NAGVMQNPRHLVRRRGQEARLRCSPMKGHSHVYWYRQLPEEGLKFMVYLQKENIIDESGMPKERFSAEFPKEGPSILRIQQVVRGDSAAYFCASSPGLQETQYFGPGTRLLVL.

The chain links TRBV9 to TRBJ1-2, with 8 bases fitting TRBD1. The V gene end was trimmed by 0 bases and the J gene end by 4 bases; junction bases not matched to a gene: 8. The CDR3 is 16 residues long. Germline CDR1 SGDLS, CDR2 YYNGEE. The CDR3 region has the DNA TGTGCCAGCAGCGTAGATGGACAGGGTATGATCTATGGCTACACCTTC. Its translation: CASSVDGQGMIYGYTF.

The count of this clone is one. The gene calls are TRBV19 and TRBJ1-1; possible D gene TRBD1, 6 bases. The V end was cut by 8 bases, the J end by 3 bases, with 22 bases between. Germline loops: CDR1 LNHDA, CDR2 SQIVND (reference sequence). The length of the CDR3 is 16 residues. The CDR3 reads CASSPVQGMGDTEAFF. The CDR3 DNA follows: TGTGCCAGTTCCCCGGTTCAGGGGATGGGAGACACTGAAGCTTTCTTT.

The V call is TRBV11-1, the J call TRBJ1-1; 7 bases are shared with TRBD1. The V gene end was trimmed by 2 bases and the J gene end by 1 base; junction bases not matched to a gene: 4. This CDR3 is 15 amino acids long. The germline V gene has CDR1 SGHAT and CDR2 FQDESV (reference sequence). This CDR3 reads CASSLKGAPNTEAFF. CDR3 nucleotides: TGTGCCAGCAGCTTAAAGGGGGCCCCGAACACTGAAGCTTTCTTT.

This chain joins TRBV7-2 and TRBJ2-7; TRBD1 aligns across 8 bases. V dropped 6 bases and J dropped 3; count of bases not matched to a gene: 7. The V gene's germline CDR1 is SGHTA and CDR2 FQGNSA. This CDR3 is 14 amino acids long. The CDR3 protein is CASRPGTGGYEQYF. In nucleotides, the CDR3 is TGTGCCAGCAGACCAGGGACAGGAGGCTACGAGCAGTACTTC.

Details on this clone: Other DNA sequences within the sample encode an identical CDR3. The chain joins TRBV5-5 to TRBJ2-1; 10 bases fit TRBD1. CDR1 SGHKS and CDR2 YYEKEE come from the germline V gene (reference sequence). There are 16 residues in the CDR3. Trimming took 4 bases from V and 7 from J; bases not matched to a gene: 11. In nucleotides, the CDR3 is TGTGCCAGCAGCCTACCCGACAGGGGGCTTAGGAATGAGCAGTTCTTC. It specifies CASSLPDRGLRNEQFF.

This clone was observed once. The chain links TRBV11-2 to TRBJ2-5, with 10 bases that match TRBD2. The V gene end was trimmed by 5 bases and the J gene end by 8 bases; junction bases not matched to a gene: 20. Germline V CDR1 and CDR2: SGHAT, FQNNGV. CDR3 length equals 18 residues. The CDR3 region is CASSPTGTSALSPQTQYF. CDR3 in DNA: TGTGCCAGCAGCCCGACCGGGACTAGCGCCCTGTCCCCCCAAACCCAGTACTTC.

The J gene is TRBJ2-6, the V gene TRBV7-2; D not certain. This CDR3 is 15 amino acids long. Deletions cut 4 bases from V and 0 bases from J, with 7 bases between. Per germline, CDR1 SGHTA and CDR2 FQGNSA. The CDR3 DNA sequence: TGTGCCAGCAGCTACGGTAGCTCTGGGGCCAACGTCCTGACTTTC. It is translated as CASSYGSSGANVLTF.

The genes are TRBV5-4 and TRBJ2-1; 7 bases align to TRBD2. Unmatched junction bases numbered 13, after V lost 0 bases and J lost 7 bases. Germline CDR1 SGHNT, CDR2 YYREEE (reference sequence). This CDR3 spans 17 amino acids. Written as DNA, the CDR3 is TGTGCCAGCAGCTTGGGGTTACTAGCGACTGGGGGGAATGAGCAGTTCTTC. Amino acid sequence: CASSLGLLATGGNEQFF.

V gene TRBV16 combines with J gene TRBJ2-3, with TRBD2 matching over 8 bases. With 3 bases clipped from V and 1 base from J, the junction kept 6 bases outside the gene matches. CDR1 and CDR2 from the germline V gene are KGHSY and FQNENV. This CDR3 spans 16 amino acids. CDR3 in DNA: TGTGCCAGCAGCCATAGGACTAGCCGGGGCACAGATACGCAGTATTTT. Protein: CASSHRTSRGTDTQYF.

This chain connects TRBV6-5 to TRBJ1-6; 8 bases are shared with TRBD1. V dropped 6 bases and J dropped 8; count of bases not matched to a gene: 6. The CDR3 length is 14 residues. Germline V gives CDR1 MNHEY, CDR2 SVGAGI. The CDR3 DNA follows: TGTGCCAGCAGACTCGGGACAGGAGATTCACCCCTCCACTTT. Its translation: CASRLGTGDSPLHF.

Written as DNA, the CDR3 is TGTGCCAGCAGTTTTGCCCAGGGCTCTGGCTACACCTTC. Protein product: CASSFAQGSGYTF. The rearrangement joins TRBV12-3 or TRBV12-4 to TRBJ1-2; tentative D call: TRBD1 (5 bases). This CDR3 is built from 13 residues. V lost 3 bases and J 7 bases, leaving 12 bases between the germline ends.

This clone was detected only a few times. The rearrangement links TRBV7-9 to TRBJ1-1; D call uncertain. This CDR3 is built from 13 residues. Germline V gene lookup returns CDR1 SEHNR and CDR2 FQNEAQ (reference sequence). Trimming took off 0 bases at V and 2 bases at J, with 4 bases between the two ends. The DNA of the CDR3 is TGTGCCAGCAGCTTAGCTATAAACACTGAAGCTTTCTTT. This sequence encodes CASSLAINTEAFF. The entire variable domain, with the rest obtained from reference TRBV7-9 and TRBJ1-1, is as follows: DTGVSQNPRHKITKRGQNVTFRCDPISEHNRLYWYRQTLGQGPEFLTYFQNEAQLEKSRLLSDRFSAERPKGSFSTLEIQRTEQGDSAMYLCASSLAINTEAFFGQGTRLTVV.

The V and J genes are TRBV5-4 and TRBJ1-3, with D possibly being TRBD1 (5 bases). Trimming left V 5 bases short and J 0 bases short, with 12 bases between. The CDR3 sequence is 15 residues long. CDR1 is SGHNT, CDR2 YYREEE, per germline (reference sequence). Here the CDR3 reads CASSSRGGSGNTIYF. The CDR3 nucleotides are TGTGCCAGCAGTTCGCGGGGGGGCTCTGGAAACACCATATATTTT. The complete variable domain, with remaining parts taken from reference TRBV5-4 and TRBJ1-3, reads ETGVTQSPTHLIKTRGQQVTLRCSSQSGHNTVSWYQQALGQGPQFIFQYYREEENGRGNFPPRFSGLQFPNYSSELNVNALELDDSALYLCASSSRGGSGNTIYFGEGSWLTVV.

The chain employs TRBV15 and TRBJ1-5, with 11 bases lining up with TRBD1. This CDR3 region has 18 residues. V dropped 3 bases and J dropped 2; count of bases not matched to a gene: 9. Germline V CDR1 and CDR2: LNHNV, YYDKDF (reference sequence). CDR3 residues: CATSSFGQGALGNQPQHF. The CDR3 nucleotides read TGTGCCACCAGCAGCTTTGGACAGGGGGCTTTAGGCAATCAGCCCCAGCATTTT.

V is TRBV5-8 and J is TRBJ1-5; a weak D match, TRBD1 (6 bases). The CDR3 is 15 amino acids. In germline, CDR1 is SGHTS, CDR2 YDEGEE. V lost 3 bases, J lost 7 bases, and 17 bases lay in between. The CDR3 region has the DNA TGTGCCAGCAGCTCCCCGGGACAATCGGGGCAGCCCCAGCATTTT. Amino acids: CASSSPGQSGQPQHF. The complete variable domain, with remaining parts taken from reference TRBV5-8 and TRBJ1-5, reads EAGVTQSPTHLIKTRGQQATLRCSPISGHTSVYWYQQALGLGLQFLLWYDEGEERNRGNFPPRFSGRQFPNYSSELNVNALELEDSALYLCASSSPGQSGQPQHFGDGTRLSIL.

This clone came up once. The chain joins TRBV28 to TRBJ2-3; perhaps TRBD2 as D (6 bases). Germline V gene data show CDR1 as MDHEN and CDR2 as SYDVKM. The V gene lost 6 bases and the J gene lost 6 bases, with 19 bases spanning the gap. The CDR3 is 15 amino acids. The CDR3 DNA reads TGTGCCAGCAGGAGCGCGGGGAGGCAGTCGGATACGCAGTATTTT. Protein sequence: CASRSAGRQSDTQYF.

This chain uses TRBV6-6 with TRBJ2-1, with TRBD2 matching 10 bases. This CDR3 has 15 residues. The germline CDR1 and CDR2 sequences are MNHNY and SVGAGI (reference sequence). V dropped 5 bases and J dropped 0; count of bases not matched to a gene: 1. The CDR3 is CASSRTSGSYNEQFF. The DNA of the CDR3 is TGTGCCAGCAGTCGGACTAGCGGCTCCTACAATGAGCAGTTCTTC.